This T cell receptor beta chain is from a study of blood T cells in healthy people across ages. For the second PCR, which ran for about 6 to 11 cycles, a sample-barcoded 5' primer and a J-beta primer mix were used. TCRdb reprocessed the 5' RACE reads with MiXCR, giving one entry per CDR3 protein. Of around 1,000,000 distinct CDR3 sequences listed, approximately 38% are singletons. PBMCs, at least 6 million per sample, were isolated. Germline CDR1 MNHEY, CDR2 SVGEGT. V dropped 6 bases and J dropped 0; count of bases not matched to a gene: 9. The CDR3 spans 16 residues. The gene calls are TRBV6-2 or TRBV6-3 and TRBJ2-3, with 7 bases aligning to TRBD2. This sequence was found in a man younger than 30 in good health. Sequences were obtained from blood. CDR3 in DNA: TGTGCCAGCAGGCCCCTTCTAGCGGAGAGCACAGATACGCAGTATTTT. Encoded protein: CASRPLLAESTDTQYF.